Listed here are 31 T cell receptor beta chains from one sample, sequenced in a study of T cell responses to AZD1222 COVID-19 vaccine. Sequencing was performed with immunoSEQ multiplex PCR; in TCRdb, only in-frame clones are kept and a portion is missing. The sample lists roughly 150,000 clones; roughly 84% were seen once. This sample comprised peripheral blood, obtained on day 0 of AZD1222 vaccination. Receptors originate from an adult in good health.

J is TRBJ1-3 and V is TRBV12-3 or TRBV12-4; D gene uncertain. The V gene lost 7 bases and the J gene lost 2 bases, with 6 bases spanning the gap. The CDR3 length is 12 residues. The CDR3 is CASIKTGNTIYF. The CDR3 DNA sequence: TGTGCCAGCATTAAAACTGGAAACACCATATATTTT.

The J gene is TRBJ1-6, the V gene TRBV30; D remains ambiguous. The germline gives CDR1 GTSNPN, CDR2 SVGIG (reference sequence). V lost 2 bases to trimming and J lost 0 bases, with 8 bases between them. The CDR3 loop spans 15 amino acids. The CDR3 bases are TGTGCCTGGAGTTCCCAGAGCTCCTATAATTCACCCCTCCACTTT. Residues: CAWSSQSSYNSPLHF.

The genes are TRBV10-3 and TRBJ2-1; possible D gene TRBD1, 6 bases. Trimming removed 6 bases at V and 7 bases at J, with 13 bases between. Germline V lookup: CDR1 ENHRY, CDR2 SYGVKD. The CDR3 is made up of 13 amino acids. The CDR3 sequence: CAISLDSINEQFF. The CDR3 DNA reads as TGTGCCATCAGCCTGGACAGTATTAATGAGCAGTTCTTC.

The CDR3 protein is CASSNRGTTDTQYF. The CDR3 DNA is TGTGCCAGTAGTAACAGGGGGACCACAGATACGCAGTATTTT. The chain combines TRBV19 with TRBJ2-3; 8 positions agree with TRBD1. The CDR3 consists of 14 residues. CDR1 is LNHDA and CDR2 is SQIVND in the germline V gene (reference sequence). The V segment lost 4 bases and the J segment 2 bases; nucleotides outside the gene matches: 2.

The V call is TRBV3-1 (or the pseudogene TRBV3-2), the J call TRBJ2-7; D is perhaps TRBD1 or TRBD2 (5 bases each). The length of the CDR3 is 15 residues. Trimming took off 4 bases at V and 0 bases at J, with 13 bases between the two ends. Germline values: CDR1 LGHDT, CDR2 YNNKEL (reference sequence). In DNA, the CDR3 is TGTGCCAGCAGCCCCCCGGGACGGGCCTCCTACGAGCAGTACTTC. It codes for CASSPPGRASYEQYF.

The gene calls are TRBV19 and TRBJ1-5, with a tentative D call TRBD1 (6 bases). This CDR3 is built from 14 residues. Trimming removed 5 bases at V and 3 bases at J, with 11 bases between. Germline CDR1 LNHDA, CDR2 SQIVND (reference sequence). CDR3 sequence reads: CASSVRQVNQPQHF. CDR3 DNA sequence: TGTGCCAGTAGTGTACGACAGGTCAATCAGCCCCAGCATTTT.

The rearrangement joins TRBV30 to TRBJ1-1; TRBD1 is a possible D gene (5 bases). CDR3 length equals 15 residues. V lost 3 bases and J lost 1, with 15 bases in between. Germline values: CDR1 GTSNPN, CDR2 SVGIG (reference sequence). The CDR3 sequence is CAWRAQDIKNTEAFF. The CDR3 DNA reads TGTGCCTGGAGGGCCCAGGACATAAAGAACACTGAAGCTTTCTTT.

This clone appeared a few times. This chain links TRBV5-6 with TRBJ2-3; D may correspond to TRBD1 or TRBD2 (5 bases each). The CDR3 extends over 19 amino acids. The V end lost 2 bases, the J end lost 0 bases, and 22 bases lay between the germline ends. Germline V CDR1 and CDR2: SGHDT, YYEEEE. The CDR3 here is CASSFWSGTVPTSTDTQYF. The CDR3 DNA sequence: TGTGCCAGCAGCTTTTGGTCGGGGACGGTACCGACTAGCACAGATACGCAGTATTTT. Variable domain in full (rest from reference TRBV5-6 and TRBJ2-3): DAGVTQSPTHLIKTRGQQVTLRCSPKSGHDTVSWYQQALGQGPQFIFQYYEEEERQRGNFPDRFSGHQFPNYSSELNVNALLLGDSALYLCASSFWSGTVPTSTDTQYFGPGTRLTVL.

The genes are TRBV5-1 and TRBJ1-5; tentatively, D is TRBD1 (6 bases). This CDR3 has 15 amino acids. Trimming removed 2 bases at V and 0 bases at J, with 9 bases between. Germline CDR1 is SGHRS and CDR2 is YFSETQ. CDR3 amino acids: CASSLEGDSNQPQHF. Here the CDR3 DNA reads TGCGCCAGCAGCTTAGAGGGGGATAGCAATCAGCCCCAGCATTTT.

The genes are TRBV5-1 and TRBJ1-4, with TRBD1 matching over 8 bases. CDR3 length equals 15 residues. V lost 0 bases and J lost 5; bases outside the gene matches: 3. Germline V gene data show CDR1 as SGHRS and CDR2 as YFSETQ. CDR3 loop: CASSLEYRGNEKLFF. CDR3 nucleotides: TGCGCCAGCAGCTTGGAGTACAGGGGGAATGAAAAACTGTTTTTT.

The chain couples TRBV28 to TRBJ1-5; D might be TRBD1 (6 bases). The CDR3 contains 15 residues. V was shortened by 5 bases and J by 0 bases, with 11 bases between the two germline ends. Germline V gene sequence: CDR1 MDHEN, CDR2 SYDVKM. The CDR3 DNA reads TGTGCCAGCAGTAAGGGGGGATATAGCAATCAGCCCCAGCATTTT. This encodes CASSKGGYSNQPQHF.

The V call is TRBV5-5, the J call TRBJ1-2, with D tentatively TRBD1 (6 bases). The germline gives CDR1 SGHKS, CDR2 YYEKEE (reference sequence). CDR3 length: 15 residues. V shed 3 bases and J shed 4 bases, with 16 bases lying between them. In nucleotides, the CDR3 is TGTGCCAGCAGCTCCTCCCCCAGGGGAGGCTATGGCTACACCTTC. The encoded protein is CASSSSPRGGYGYTF.

V usage is TRBV2 and J usage is TRBJ1-2; unclear D gene. The CDR3 length is 13 residues. CDR1 SNHLY and CDR2 FYNNEI come from the germline V gene. The V end was cut by 8 bases, the J end by 4 bases, with 14 bases between. The CDR3 region has the DNA TGTGCCAGCGGAAGTGGGTTGGGCTATGGCTACACCTTC. This gives the protein CASGSGLGYGYTF.

The rearrangement joins TRBV18 to TRBJ1-1; D uncertain. The CDR3 loop spans 15 amino acids. The V end lost 3 bases, the J end lost 0 bases, and 11 bases lay between the germline ends. Germline lookup yields CDR1 KGHSH and CDR2 LQKENI. Here the CDR3 reads CASSPYEFMNTEAFF. The CDR3 DNA follows: TGTGCCAGCTCACCCTACGAGTTCATGAACACTGAAGCTTTCTTT. The full variable domain, rest sourced from reference TRBV18 and TRBJ1-1, is NAGVMQNPRHLVRRRGQEARLRCSPMKGHSHVYWYRQLPEEGLKFMVYLQKENIIDESGMPKERFSAEFPKEGPSILRIQQVVRGDSAAYFCASSPYEFMNTEAFFGQGTRLTVV.

This clone has only a few counts. The V gene is TRBV5-4, the J gene TRBJ1-3, with D tentatively TRBD1 (6 bases). V lost 0 bases, J lost 3 bases, and 10 bases lay in between. CDR1 SGHNT and CDR2 YYREEE come from the germline V gene (reference sequence). This CDR3 has 15 residues. The CDR3 reads CASSLGGAGGNTIYF. In DNA form, the CDR3 reads TGTGCCAGCAGCTTGGGGGGGGCCGGTGGAAACACCATATATTTT.

This CDR3 is CSVATVEAFF. The CDR3 coding sequence is TGCAGCGTTGCGACAGTCGAAGCTTTCTTT. V usage is TRBV29-1 and J usage is TRBJ1-1; possibly TRBD1 for D (5 bases). The V gene's germline CDR1 is SQVTM and CDR2 ANQGSEA. CDR3 length equals 10 residues. Trimming left V 4 bases short and J 8 bases short, with 8 bases between. The variable domain in full, with the rest retrieved from reference TRBV29-1 and TRBJ1-1, is SAVISQKPSRDICQRGTSLTIQCQVDSQVTMMFWYRQQPGQSLTLIATANQGSEATYESGFVIDKFPISRPNLTFSTLTVSNMSPEDSSIYLCSVATVEAFFGQGTRLTVV.

The sample holds one count of this clone. The rearrangement joins TRBV7-8 to TRBJ2-2; the D is unclear. The length of the CDR3 is 16 residues. Trimming cost V 2 bases and J 4 bases, with 14 bases left between them. Germline V gene data show CDR1 as SGHVS and CDR2 as FQNEAQ. In nucleotides, the CDR3 is TGTGCCAGCAGCTTAATGGTCAGAGGAGTCACCGGGGAGCTGTTTTTT. Translating it yields CASSLMVRGVTGELFF.

The CDR3 loop is CASSPPASNEKLFF. The CDR3 nucleotides read TGTGCCAGCTCACCACCCGCCAGTAATGAAAAACTGTTTTTT. The chain links TRBV18 to TRBJ1-4, with unresolved D. Trimming took off 0 bases at V and 4 bases at J, with 6 bases between the two ends. Germline CDR1 and CDR2: KGHSH and LQKENI. This CDR3 spans 14 amino acids.

The rearrangement uses TRBV19 and TRBJ1-1; no definite D call. The V end lost 5 bases, the J end lost 4 bases, and 11 bases lay between the germline ends. The CDR3 extends over 13 amino acids. Germline V gene lookup returns CDR1 LNHDA and CDR2 SQIVND (reference sequence). The CDR3 region is CASSEWRTTEAFF. Here the CDR3 DNA reads TGTGCCAGTAGTGAATGGAGGACCACTGAAGCTTTCTTT. The full variable domain, its missing parts supplied by reference TRBV19 and TRBJ1-1, is DGGITQSPKYLFRKEGQNVTLSCEQNLNHDAMYWYRQDPGQGLRLIYYSQIVNDFQKGDIAEGYSVSREKKESFPLTVTSAQKNPTAFYLCASSEWRTTEAFFGQGTRLTVV.

The CDR3 DNA reads TGTGCCAGTAGTATAGAACAAAGGGTCTCCTACAATGAGCAGTTCTTC. It yields the protein CASSIEQRVSYNEQFF. The chain uses TRBV19 and TRBJ2-1; D unclear. The germline V gene encodes CDR1 LNHDA and CDR2 SQIVND (reference sequence). V was pared by 0 bases and J by 0 bases, with 9 bases between. The CDR3 runs to 16 residues.

V is TRBV5-1 and J is TRBJ1-1, with D unclear. The ends were cut back, 4 bases at V and 0 bases at J, with 16 bases in the middle. Germline loops: CDR1 SGHRS, CDR2 YFSETQ. This CDR3 is 16 amino acids long. CDR3 sequence reads: CASSPGPGFMNTEAFF. DNA for the CDR3: TGCGCCAGCAGCCCCGGACCGGGTTTCATGAACACTGAAGCTTTCTTT.

The rearrangement links TRBV7-9 to TRBJ1-3, with no clear D. From germline, CDR1 is SEHNR and CDR2 FQNEAQ (reference sequence). V was clipped by 0 bases and J by 2 bases, with 8 bases between them. There are 15 residues in the CDR3. CDR3 loop: CASSLALTAGNTIYF. The CDR3, as DNA: TGTGCCAGCAGCTTAGCGTTGACCGCTGGAAACACCATATATTTT. Complete variable domain (other parts from reference TRBV7-9 and TRBJ1-3): DTGVSQNPRHKITKRGQNVTFRCDPISEHNRLYWYRQTLGQGPEFLTYFQNEAQLEKSRLLSDRFSAERPKGSFSTLEIQRTEQGDSAMYLCASSLALTAGNTIYFGEGSWLTVV.

The chain employs TRBV27 and TRBJ2-7; D is unresolved. Per germline, CDR1 MNHEY and CDR2 SMNVEV (reference sequence). The V gene lost 2 bases and the J gene lost 1 base, with 12 bases spanning the gap. The CDR3 is 15 residues long. The CDR3 here is CASSLGSEISYEQYF. The CDR3 region has the DNA TGTGCCAGCAGTTTAGGCAGTGAAATTTCCTACGAGCAGTACTTC.

This clone was picked up a small number of times. The V call is TRBV5-1, the J call TRBJ2-7, with D unclear. The CDR3 extends over 14 amino acids. Trimming shortened V by 0 bases and J by 0 bases, and 7 bases separated the two germline ends. Germline V gene data show CDR1 as SGHRS and CDR2 as YFSETQ. This CDR3 is CASSLEIPSYEQYF. The CDR3 DNA is TGCGCCAGCAGCTTGGAAATCCCCTCCTACGAGCAGTACTTC.

The chain employs TRBV7-3 and TRBJ2-1; 10 bases match TRBD2. The trim removed 3 bases at V and 6 bases at J, leaving 2 bases unmatched. In germline, CDR1 is SGHTA, CDR2 FQGTGA. This CDR3 comprises 14 residues. The CDR3 region has the DNA TGTGCCAGCAGCTTCGCTAGCGGGGGCAATGAGCAGTTCTTC. Translating it yields CASSFASGGNEQFF.

The genes are TRBV2 and TRBJ1-6, with 7 bases aligning to TRBD1. Trimming cost V 3 bases and J 9 bases; bases outside gene matches: 5. Germline V CDR1 and CDR2: SNHLY, FYNNEI. The CDR3 loop spans 14 amino acids. CDR3 loop: CASSERQGGSPLHF. The CDR3 DNA follows: TGTGCCAGCAGTGAGAGACAGGGAGGTTCACCCCTCCACTTT.

The chain links TRBV2 to TRBJ2-5; 10 bases fit TRBD2. Germline V gives CDR1 SNHLY, CDR2 FYNNEI. The J segment lost 4 bases and the V segment lost 5 bases, leaving 10 bases of the junction unmatched. CDR3 length: 16 residues. The CDR3: CASSPQRGGWGETQYF. The CDR3 nucleotides are TGTGCCAGCAGTCCTCAGCGGGGGGGCTGGGGAGAGACCCAGTACTTC.

This clone has only a few counts. The chain employs TRBV3-1 (or the pseudogene TRBV3-2) and TRBJ1-1; 7 bases are shared with TRBD1. After removal of 2 bases from V and 4 bases from J, the junction contained 7 bases not matched to a gene. The CDR3 contains 15 residues. Germline CDR1 and CDR2: LGHDT and YNNKEL (reference sequence). CDR3 in DNA: TGTGCCAGCAGCCAACATCAGGGGGTGGCCACTGAAGCTTTCTTT. Translation gives CASSQHQGVATEAFF.

The gene calls are TRBV30 and TRBJ2-7; 9 positions agree with TRBD1. The CDR3 sequence is 16 residues long. Germline lookup yields CDR1 GTSNPN and CDR2 SVGIG (reference sequence). J was trimmed by 0 bases and V by 0 bases; bases with no gene match: 6. CDR3 coding DNA: TGTGCCTGGAGTGTTTTACCGGGACAGGGCTCCTACGAGCAGTACTTC. Its protein is CAWSVLPGQGSYEQYF.

The chain carries TRBV6-5 and TRBJ2-3; no reliable D call. Between the trimmed V and J ends, which lost 1 base and 0 bases, there was a span of 5 bases. There are 14 residues in the CDR3. In germline, CDR1 is MNHEY, CDR2 SVGAGI. CDR3 nucleotides: TGTGCCAGCAGTTACTACGCTAGCACAGATACGCAGTATTTT. It is translated as CASSYYASTDTQYF.

V is TRBV2 and J is TRBJ2-7; D ambiguous. V shed 6 bases and J shed 1 base, with 7 bases lying between them. Germline-derived CDR1 and CDR2 are SNHLY and FYNNEI. The CDR3 is 12 residues long. The CDR3 spells CASSGPSYEQYF. CDR3 bases: TGTGCCAGCAGCGGGCCGTCCTACGAGCAGTACTTC.